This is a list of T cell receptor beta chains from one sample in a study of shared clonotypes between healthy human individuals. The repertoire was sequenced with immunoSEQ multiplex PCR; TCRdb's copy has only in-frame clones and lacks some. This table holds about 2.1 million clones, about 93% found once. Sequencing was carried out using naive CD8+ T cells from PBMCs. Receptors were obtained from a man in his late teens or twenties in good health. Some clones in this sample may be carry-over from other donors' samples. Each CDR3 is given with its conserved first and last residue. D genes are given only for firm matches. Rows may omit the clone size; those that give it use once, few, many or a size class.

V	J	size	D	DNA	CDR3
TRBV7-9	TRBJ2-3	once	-	TGTGCCAGCAGCTTGGCCTCGGGACACTTT	CASSLASGHF
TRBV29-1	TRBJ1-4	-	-	TGCAGCGCCGTGGTTAGGGGGGGCTTCGAAAAACTGTTTTTT	CSAVVRGGFEKLFF
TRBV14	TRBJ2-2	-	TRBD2	TGTGCCAGCAGCCAAGTCCCCCGACGGACTAGGGGAAACACCGGGGAGCTGTTTTTT	CASSQVPRRTRGNTGELFF
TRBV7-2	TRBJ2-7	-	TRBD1	TGTGCCAGCAGCTTAGAAATTTTTGGGCTGGGACAGGGGAGAGAGCAGTACTTC	CASSLEIFGLGQGREQYF
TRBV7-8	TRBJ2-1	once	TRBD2	TGTGCCAGCAGCTTTCTTACTAGCGGGCGCTACAATGAGCAGTTCTTC	CASSFLTSGRYNEQFF
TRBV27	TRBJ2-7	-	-	TGTGCCAGCAGTCCCGGGTTAGCGGCCGAGCAGTACTTC	CASSPGLAAEQYF
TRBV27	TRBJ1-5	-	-	TGTGCCAGCAGTCCGGGGGTGATGACCTATAGCAATCAGCCCCAGCATTTT	CASSPGVMTYSNQPQHF
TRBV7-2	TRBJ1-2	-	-	TGTGCCAGCAGCTTAACGGGACCGACTCCCTATTATGGCTACACCTTC	CASSLTGPTPYYGYTF
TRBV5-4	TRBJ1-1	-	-	TGTGCCAGCAGCTTGGCTCCCCAGGGGAGGACTGAAGCTTTCTTT	CASSLAPQGRTEAFF
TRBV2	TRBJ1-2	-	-	TGTGCCAGCAGGGAGGGGTTAGATTACTATGGCTACACCTTC	CASREGLDYYGYTF
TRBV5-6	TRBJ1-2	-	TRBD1	TGTGCCAGCAGCTTGGCCCCAGGGGGGCGTAATGGCTACACCTTC	CASSLAPGGRNGYTF
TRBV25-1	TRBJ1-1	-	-	TGTGCCAGCAGTGGGCCGGTGAACACTGAAGCTTTCTTT	CASSGPVNTEAFF
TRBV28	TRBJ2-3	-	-	TGTGCCAGCACTTTACCGCGCGAAAAGGGCACAGATACGCAGTATTTT	CASTLPREKGTDTQYF
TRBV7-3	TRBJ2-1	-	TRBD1	TGTGCCAGCAGCTCCTTCGACAGGGGGCTTTACAATGAGCAGTTCTTC	CASSSFDRGLYNEQFF
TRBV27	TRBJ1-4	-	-	TGTGCCAGCAGTCGAGTGGGCACTAATGAAAAACTGTTTTTT	CASSRVGTNEKLFF
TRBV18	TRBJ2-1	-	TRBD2	TGTGCCAGCTCACCTAGCGGGGGGCCCTACAATGAGCAGTTCTTC	CASSPSGGPYNEQFF
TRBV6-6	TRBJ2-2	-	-	TGTGCCAGCAGTTACCCTGGGGCCGGCACCGGGGAGCTGTTTTTT	CASSYPGAGTGELFF
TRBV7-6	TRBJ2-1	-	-	TGTGCCAGCAACTTGAGGGGCCGAGAGCAGTTCTTC	CASNLRGREQFF
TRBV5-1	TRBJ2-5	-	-	TGCGCCAGCAGCTTGGTTGTGAGGCGCGAGACCCAGTACTTC	CASSLVVRRETQYF
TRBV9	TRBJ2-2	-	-	TGTGCCAGCAGCGTAGGAGGGGCCCGGGAGCTGTTTTTT	CASSVGGARELFF
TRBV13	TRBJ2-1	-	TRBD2	TGTGCCAGCAGCAGCCTCGGGCTAGCGGGAGACAATGAGCAGTTCTTC	CASSSLGLAGDNEQFF
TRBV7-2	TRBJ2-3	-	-	TGTGCCAGCAGCTTAGTAGGTGTGTCCGATACGCAGTATTTT	CASSLVGVSDTQYF
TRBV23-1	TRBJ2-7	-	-	TGCGCCAGCAGTCACGGCCTGGGGGTTTCCTACGAGCAGTACTTC	CASSHGLGVSYEQYF
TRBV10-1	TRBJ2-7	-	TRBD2	TGCGCCAGCAGTGAGTTGGGGGGGGAGCAGTACTTC	CASSELGGEQYF
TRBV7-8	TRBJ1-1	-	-	TGTGCCAGCAGCGAGCCAATTCTGAACACTGAAGCTTTCTTT	CASSEPILNTEAFF
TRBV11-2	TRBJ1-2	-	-	TGTGCCAGCCTCCGCCTAAGGGGTTACGGCTACACCTTC	CASLRLRGYGYTF
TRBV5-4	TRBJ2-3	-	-	TGTGCCAGCAGCTTGAGGCCCGAAGCGTGGACAGATACGCAGTATTTT	CASSLRPEAWTDTQYF
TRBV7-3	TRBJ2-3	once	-	TGTGCCAGCAGCTCCACAGGGGGGGGCACAGATACGCAGTATTTT	CASSSTGGGTDTQYF
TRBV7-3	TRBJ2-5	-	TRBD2	TGTGCCAGCAGCTCCGAAGGACTAGCCGAGACCCAGTACTTC	CASSSEGLAETQYF
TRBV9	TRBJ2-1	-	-	TGTGCCAGCAGCGTAAGTTCTTGGAATGAGCAGTTCTTC	CASSVSSWNEQFF
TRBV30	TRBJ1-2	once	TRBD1	TGTGCCTGGATCCGACAGGGGCTCCTTGACTATGGCTACACCTTC	CAWIRQGLLDYGYTF
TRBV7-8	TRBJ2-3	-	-	TGTGCCAGCAGCCCCCAACCCCGAGGTGCAGATACGCAGTATTTT	CASSPQPRGADTQYF
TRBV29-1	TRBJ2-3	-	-	TGCAGCGTTGATGGGGCGATTTACGCAGATACGCAGTATTTT	CSVDGAIYADTQYF
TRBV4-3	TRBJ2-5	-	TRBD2	TGCGCCAGCAGTCCGGGGGGAGTTAGCCAAGAGACCCAGTACTTC	CASSPGGVSQETQYF
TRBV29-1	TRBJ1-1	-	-	TGCAGCGTCCCTAGCCCCCTGGCTCATCGAGCTTTCTTT	CSVPSPLAHRAFF
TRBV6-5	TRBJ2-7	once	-	TGTGCCAGCAGTTACTCTTCTTGGGGGCTCGGGTACGAGCAGTACTTC	CASSYSSWGLGYEQYF
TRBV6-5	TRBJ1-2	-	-	TGTGCCAGTCGAGAAGGGCTACCTAACTATGGCTACACCTTC	CASREGLPNYGYTF
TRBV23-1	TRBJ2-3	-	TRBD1	TGCGCCAGCAGTCTGGGTGGGACAGGGGAATCAGGGGATACGCAGTATTTT	CASSLGGTGESGDTQYF
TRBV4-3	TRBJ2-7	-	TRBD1	TGCGCCAGCAGCCAAGTATCAGGGGGCGGCGACGAGCAGTACTTC	CASSQVSGGGDEQYF
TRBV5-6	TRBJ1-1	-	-	TGTGCCAGCAGCTTGGGAGGCTCGTTAAGGACTGAAGCTTTCTTT	CASSLGGSLRTEAFF
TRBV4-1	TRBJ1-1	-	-	TGCGCCAGCAGCCAAAGTTTGGGGACGGCGAACACTGAAGCTTTCTTT	CASSQSLGTANTEAFF
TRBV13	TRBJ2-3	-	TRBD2	TGTGCCAGCAGCCCTGGGACTAGCGAAGATACGCAGTATTTT	CASSPGTSEDTQYF
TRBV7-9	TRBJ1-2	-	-	TGTGCCAGCAGCTTAGCTTATCGGGGGGATGGCTACACCTTC	CASSLAYRGDGYTF
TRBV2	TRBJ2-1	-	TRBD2	TGTGCCAGCCTAGCGGCCTACAATGAGCAGTTCTTC	CASLAAYNEQFF